The 29 T cell receptor beta chains reported below all come from one sample, sequenced in a study of T cells in Graves' hyperthyroidism and ophthalmopathy. The TCR beta CDR3 regions underwent amplification using RNA transcripts as the source. A first-round RT-PCR of the TCR CDR3 used the HTBI primer set. TCRdb called the multiplex PCR reads again in MiXCR, with one record for every CDR3 protein. In the table there are roughly 580,000 distinct CDR3 sequences, around 14% of which are singletons. Sequencing used blood. These receptors came from a woman in her 30s with Graves' hyperthyroidism that later progressed to Graves' ophthalmopathy.

This clonotype was detected many times. This chain joins TRBV2 and TRBJ2-5; TRBD2 matches 12 bases. The CDR3 is 14 amino acids. J was trimmed by 4 bases and V by 7 bases; bases with no gene match: 4. Looked up from germline, CDR1 is SNHLY and CDR2 is FYNNEI. CDR3 amino acids: CASIPTSGRETQYF. The CDR3 DNA sequence: TGTGCCAGCATTCCGACTAGCGGGAGAGAGACCCAGTACTTC.

This clonotype was seen at least ten times. The V and J genes are TRBV15 and TRBJ1-3; 9 positions agree with TRBD1. V lost 0 bases, J lost 7 bases, and 4 bases stayed unmatched. Germline V lookup: CDR1 LNHNV, CDR2 YYDKDF (reference sequence). The CDR3 totals 15 residues. CDR3 in DNA: TGTGCCACCAGCAGAGATTGGGACAGGGCGAACACCATATATTTT. Encoded protein: CATSRDWDRANTIYF.

Many counts were recorded for this clonotype. The V gene is TRBV6-1, the J gene TRBJ2-2; D not certain. The germline V gene encodes CDR1 MNHNS and CDR2 SASEGT. CDR3 size: 14 residues. V lost 5 bases and J lost 3, with 10 bases in between. The CDR3 DNA follows: TGTGCCAGCAGTCCCCGTTTCGACACCGGGGAGCTGTTTTTT. Translated: CASSPRFDTGELFF.

In this sample, this clonotype turned up many times. This chain uses TRBV12-3 or TRBV12-4 with TRBJ2-1; no definite D call. V lost 6 bases to trimming and J lost 10 bases, with 19 bases between them. The CDR3 runs 14 residues. In DNA form, the CDR3 reads TGTGCCAGCAGCCGATCTATCTCGATCGAGGAGCAGTTCTTC. Translated: CASSRSISIEEQFF.

This clonotype was observed many times. This sequence joins TRBV28 and TRBJ2-3, with 9 bases identical to TRBD1. CDR1 MDHEN and CDR2 SYDVKM come from the germline V gene. The junction had 5 bases not matched to a gene; V was cut back by 6 bases and J by 4 bases. This CDR3 has 14 amino acids. The CDR3 is CASSYRGRADTQYF. Here the CDR3 DNA reads TGTGCCAGCAGCTACAGGGGGCGAGCAGATACGCAGTATTTT. The variable domain in full, completed from reference TRBV28 and TRBJ2-3, reads DVKVTQSSRYLVKRTGEKVFLECVQDMDHENMFWYRQDPGLGLRLIYFSYDVKMKEKGDIPEGYSVSREKKERFSLILESASTNQTSMYLCASSYRGRADTQYFGPGTRLTVL.

This clonotype was seen more than once but under ten times. The CDR3, as DNA: TGTGCCAGTAGTCGGACCGAGGCCGGAGGCAATGAGCAGTTCTTC. Its translation is CASSRTEAGGNEQFF. This chain uses TRBV19 with TRBJ2-1, with D maybe TRBD2 (5 bases). CDR1 LNHDA and CDR2 SQIVND come from the germline V gene (reference sequence). CDR3 length equals 15 residues. Trimming removed 5 bases at V and 6 bases at J, with 17 bases between.

This clonotype was recorded a few times. Here the CDR3 reads CSARDTVLGGTEAFF. CDR3 DNA: TGCAGTGCTAGAGACACGGTCCTCGGGGGCACTGAAGCTTTCTTT. This sequence joins TRBV20-1 and TRBJ1-1; possibly TRBD1 for D (5 bases). The V and J ends lost 0 bases and 4 bases respectively, with 15 bases between them. CDR3 length: 15 amino acids. Germline V gives CDR1 DFQATT, CDR2 SNEGSKA (reference sequence).

This clonotype was counted only a few times. The chain couples TRBV9 to TRBJ2-5, with a tentative D call TRBD1 (5 bases). Between the trimmed V and J ends, which lost 3 bases and 4 bases, there was a span of 10 bases. This CDR3 is built from 13 residues. From germline, CDR1 is SGDLS and CDR2 YYNGEE. The CDR3 DNA reads TGTGCCAGCAGCGCCGACAGAGCAGAGACCCAGTACTTC. Protein: CASSADRAETQYF.

This clonotype has ten or more counts. CDR3 amino acids: CAWAWDRNFYEQYF. In DNA, the CDR3 is TGTGCCTGGGCTTGGGACCGAAACTTCTACGAGCAGTACTTC. The rearrangement links TRBV30 to TRBJ2-7; D possibly uses TRBD1 or TRBD2 (5 bases each). V lost 5 bases, J lost 3 bases, and 17 bases lay in between. This CDR3 region has 14 residues. Germline V lookup: CDR1 GTSNPN, CDR2 SVGIG (reference sequence).

This clonotype was counted many times. The rearrangement links TRBV12-3 or TRBV12-4 to TRBJ2-7, with 9 bases that match TRBD2. The V gene end was trimmed by 8 bases and the J gene end by 7 bases; junction bases not matched to a gene: 12. CDR3 length: 14 amino acids. The chain's CDR3 is CASSFSGSGREQYF. The DNA for the CDR3 is TGTGCCAGCTCCTTTTCGGGTAGCGGGAGAGAGCAGTACTTC.

This clonotype was counted at least ten times. The V call is TRBV10-3, the J call TRBJ2-3, with 7 bases identical to TRBD1. The CDR3 totals 14 residues. The germline CDR1 and CDR2 sequences are ENHRY and SYGVKD. The J segment lost 2 bases and the V segment lost 7 bases, leaving 6 bases of the junction unmatched. CDR3 coding DNA: TGTGCCATCACTGGGGGACAGTTCACAGATACGCAGTATTTT. Translated: CAITGGQFTDTQYF.

This clonotype was counted at least ten times. The V gene is TRBV5-8, the J gene TRBJ2-3; 8 bases are shared with TRBD2. Per the germline V gene, CDR1 is SGHTS and CDR2 is YDEGEE. CDR3 size: 16 residues. The ends lost 0 bases at V and 5 bases at J; junction bases unmatched: 8. The CDR3 is CASSLDSREDVDTQYF. CDR3 nucleotide sequence: TGTGCCAGCAGCTTGGACTCGCGGGAGGATGTAGATACGCAGTATTTT.

V is TRBV27 and J is TRBJ2-3; TRBD2 matches 11 bases. Trimming took 4 bases from V and 3 from J; bases not matched to a gene: 9. The germline CDR1 and CDR2 sequences are MNHEY and SMNVEV (reference sequence). The CDR3 spans 17 residues. As DNA, the CDR3 is TGTGCCAGCAGTTGGGTAGCGGGAGGGTTTGGGACAGATACGCAGTATTTT. This translates into CASSWVAGGFGTDTQYF.

This clonotype was counted ten times or more. This rearrangement joins TRBV11-1 to TRBJ2-4, with TRBD2 matching 7 bases. There are 12 residues in the CDR3. Per the germline V gene, CDR1 is SGHAT and CDR2 is FQDESV (reference sequence). With 3 bases clipped from V and 8 bases from J, the junction kept 1 base outside the gene matches. In DNA form, the CDR3 reads TGTGCCAGCAGCTTGGGGGGGGACATTCAGTACTTC. It encodes CASSLGGDIQYF.

This chain links TRBV2 with TRBJ1-6; no definite D call. This CDR3 contains 12 residues. V shed 8 bases and J shed 5 bases, with 7 bases lying between them. Germline lookup yields CDR1 SNHLY and CDR2 FYNNEI. CDR3 region: CASELDNSPLHF. The DNA for the CDR3 is TGTGCCAGCGAGCTGGATAATTCACCCCTCCACTTT.

There are a few counts of this clonotype. The chain carries TRBV6-1 and TRBJ2-7; 8 nucleotides match TRBD1. Germline CDR1 reads MNHNS; CDR2 reads SASEGT. The CDR3 spans 14 residues. V was clipped by 8 bases and J by 2 bases; unmatched bases: 8. The CDR3 spells CASRSDRAAYEQYF. For the CDR3, the DNA is TGTGCCAGCCGATCGGACAGGGCGGCCTACGAGCAGTACTTC.

The sample holds many counts of this clonotype. The gene calls are TRBV5-1 and TRBJ1-1, with a tentative D call TRBD1 (5 bases). Germline values: CDR1 SGHRS, CDR2 YFSETQ. The V end lost 0 bases, the J end lost 3 bases, and 9 bases lay between the germline ends. This CDR3 is built from 14 residues. CDR3 DNA sequence: TGCGCCAGCAGCTTGGAAGTGACAGACACTGAAGCTTTCTTT. Its protein product is CASSLEVTDTEAFF. Supplemented by reference TRBV5-1 and TRBJ1-1, the full variable domain reads KAGVTQTPRYLIKTRGQQVTLSCSPISGHRSVSWYQQTPGQGLQFLFEYFSETQRNKGNFPGRFSGRQFSNSRSEMNVSTLELGDSALYLCASSLEVTDTEAFFGQGTRLTVV.

This clonotype was observed many times. The rearrangement uses TRBV11-2 and TRBJ2-7, with 7 bases lining up with TRBD2. The CDR3 has 15 residues. V trimming: 1 base; J trimming: 0 bases; junction bases outside the gene matches: 3. In germline, CDR1 is SGHAT, CDR2 FQNNGV. The CDR3 sequence: CASSLVLADSYEQYF. CDR3 bases: TGTGCCAGCAGCTTAGTTCTAGCGGACTCCTACGAGCAGTACTTC.

This clonotype was observed at least ten times. The genes are TRBV28 and TRBJ2-7; 7 nucleotides agree with TRBD1. From germline, CDR1 is MDHEN and CDR2 SYDVKM. Trimming cost V 5 bases and J 2 bases; bases outside gene matches: 6. This CDR3 is built from 14 residues. DNA for the CDR3: TGTGCCAGCAGTGCAGGACAGGTAACCTACGAGCAGTACTTC. Encoded protein: CASSAGQVTYEQYF.

J is TRBJ1-2 and V is TRBV14; TRBD1 agrees at 7 bases. This CDR3 has 17 amino acids. V lost 4 bases, J lost 1 base, and 12 bases stayed unmatched. Germline CDR1 SGHDN, CDR2 FVKESK. The CDR3 nucleotides read TGTGCCAGCAGCCGTAACCTGGGACAGCATCTTAACTATGGCTACACCTTC. Residues: CASSRNLGQHLNYGYTF.

Many counts were recorded for this clonotype. This chain connects TRBV7-2 to TRBJ1-5; a weak D match, TRBD1 (6 bases). V lost 3 bases to trimming and J lost 0 bases, with 9 bases between them. The CDR3 runs to 15 residues. The germline V gene encodes CDR1 SGHTA and CDR2 FQGNSA. DNA of the CDR3: TGTGCCAGCAGCTTCAACAGGGTTAGCAATCAGCCCCAGCATTTT. Protein sequence: CASSFNRVSNQPQHF.

This clonotype was found many times. This chain uses TRBV20-1 with TRBJ2-1; 8 positions match TRBD2. CDR3 length: 16 amino acids. The germline gives CDR1 DFQATT, CDR2 SNEGSKA (reference sequence). V was pared by 0 bases and J by 4 bases, with 8 bases of the junction left unmatched. The CDR3 protein is CSARDPSGSSYNEQFF. In DNA form, the CDR3 reads TGCAGTGCTAGAGATCCGAGCGGGAGTTCATACAATGAGCAGTTCTTC.

This clonotype was seen ten or more times. This rearrangement joins TRBV24-1 to TRBJ2-1; 7 nucleotides match TRBD2. Germline trimming cut 9 bases from V and 6 bases from J; bases unmatched to any gene: 4. Germline V gene data show CDR1 as KGHDR and CDR2 as SFDVKD. The CDR3 contains 12 residues. CDR3 in DNA: TGTGCCACCGGTCAGCGGGGCAATGAGCAGTTCTTC. This translates into CATGQRGNEQFF.

The rearrangement joins TRBV11-1 to TRBJ2-2; 13 positions agree with TRBD2. J was trimmed by 4 bases and V by 4 bases; bases with no gene match: 3. This CDR3 has 16 amino acids. Germline V gene lookup returns CDR1 SGHAT and CDR2 FQDESV (reference sequence). The CDR3 loop reads CASSSGLAGPTGELFF. Written as DNA, the CDR3 is TGTGCCAGCAGCTCGGGACTAGCGGGACCCACCGGGGAGCTGTTTTTT.

This chain connects TRBV9 to TRBJ2-5; D is unclear. Trimming took off 0 bases at V and 0 bases at J, with 9 bases between the two ends. CDR1 SGDLS and CDR2 YYNGEE come from the germline V gene. There are 15 residues in the CDR3. CDR3 sequence: CASSVDVAYQETQYF. In DNA, the CDR3 is TGTGCCAGCAGCGTAGACGTGGCGTACCAAGAGACCCAGTACTTC.

Many counts were recorded for this clonotype. V usage is TRBV2 and J usage is TRBJ1-1; no firm D call. CDR3 size: 15 residues. Per the germline V gene, CDR1 is SNHLY and CDR2 is FYNNEI. V dropped 3 bases and J dropped 1 base, with 12 bases sitting between them. CDR3 residues: CASSDAGVPNTEAFF. As DNA, the CDR3 is TGTGCCAGCAGTGATGCGGGAGTCCCGAACACTGAAGCTTTCTTT.

This clonotype turned up a few times. This chain connects TRBV20-1 to TRBJ2-2, with 7 nucleotides matching TRBD2. The CDR3 loop spans 17 amino acids. CDR1 and CDR2 (germline): DFQATT, SNEGSKA (reference sequence). The V gene end was trimmed by 0 bases and the J gene end by 2 bases; junction bases not matched to a gene: 9. The CDR3 nucleotides are TGCAGTGCTAGAGATTTGCGGGGAGGGCCTAACACCGGGGAGCTGTTTTTT. Translation: CSARDLRGGPNTGELFF.

The genes are TRBV28 and TRBJ2-7; TRBD1 might be the D (5 bases). V lost 3 bases to trimming and J lost 5 bases, with 11 bases between them. From germline, CDR1 is MDHEN and CDR2 SYDVKM. This CDR3 contains 13 residues. CDR3 DNA: TGTGCCAGCAGTTTCGGGTGGGGCGACGAGCAGTACTTC. It is translated as CASSFGWGDEQYF. The complete variable domain, with remaining parts taken from reference TRBV28 and TRBJ2-7, reads DVKVTQSSRYLVKRTGEKVFLECVQDMDHENMFWYRQDPGLGLRLIYFSYDVKMKEKGDIPEGYSVSREKKERFSLILESASTNQTSMYLCASSFGWGDEQYFGPGTRLTVT.

The rearrangement uses TRBV5-1 and TRBJ2-1; tentatively, D is TRBD2 (6 bases). Germline CDR1 reads SGHRS; CDR2 reads YFSETQ. This CDR3 region has 11 residues. V gave up 5 bases and J gave up 8 bases, with 8 bases separating them. CDR3 sequence: CASRTSHEQFF. In DNA, the CDR3 is TGCGCCAGCAGGACTAGTCATGAGCAGTTCTTC.